These T cell receptor beta chains were read from a single sample in a study of siplizumab effects on memory and regulatory T cells. Here immunoSEQ multiplex PCR was the method, and the copy in TCRdb shows in-frame clones only, minus some. The sample has about 100,000 clones, about 93% seen once. The sequenced sample was non-Treg CD4+ T cells sorted from blood. These receptors were taken from a human donor in good health. CDR3s include the opening cysteine and the closing phenylalanine or tryptophan. Clone size is given for some rows only: seen once, a few or many times, or a class if the clone is expanded.

V,size,CDR3
TRBV28,.,CASSIMTGGEETQYF
TRBV27,.,CASSLSLPSGSKNEQFF
TRBV10-3,once,CAISGQGTDTQYF
TRBV7-9,.,CASSLPWTSGFYEQYF
TRBV4-2,.,CASSLGISGSLTGELFF
TRBV6-5,.,CASSYSGYQETQYF
TRBV6-6,few,CASSYPPTGDYGYTF
TRBV5-6,.,CASSLDGGKSSYEQYF
TRBV7-3,.,CASSPRTGNEQFF
TRBV15,.,CATSRDLAVSGNTIYF
TRBV19,.,CASSGILRQPQHF
TRBV6-1,.,CASTSGLNLLETQYF
TRBV30,.,CAWTFGGLGGYTF
TRBV29-1,.,CSVSPPAGETQYF
TRBV6-5,.,CASKTGVVQAEAFF
TRBV28,.,CASSLVSGEGEKLFF
TRBV11-2,.,CASSWTSGKSGYEQFF
TRBV5-1,.,CASSSLTEGTGPNEQFF
TRBV7-3,once,CASSSGQASREQYF
TRBV6-8,.,CASISPGGPDGTIYF
TRBV5-1,once,CASSLGRLGGRIEAFF
TRBV5-5,.,CASRQFGGTDTQYF
TRBV4-1,.,CASSRTTSGRSYNEQFF
TRBV19,.,CASSFGTDEQYF
TRBV7-9,.,CASSLVDPGNTIYF
TRBV27,.,CASSSLARQETQYF